This entry lists 8 T cell receptor beta chains sequenced from one sample in a study of T cell responses to AZD1222 COVID-19 vaccine. This table comes from immunoSEQ multiplex PCR, and its TCRdb copy is limited to in-frame clones, with some not included. The table includes 85,000 to 130,000 clones, less than 95% detected once. The material was peripheral blood, obtained 28 days after the second AZD1222 dose. All receptors come from an adult who received the AZD1222 COVID-19 vaccine.

This clone was detected only once. The chain has TRBV19 and TRBJ2-2; tentatively, D is TRBD1 (5 bases). Germline V gives CDR1 LNHDA, CDR2 SQIVND (reference sequence). The CDR3 sequence is 14 residues long. Trimming removed 8 bases from V and 7 bases from J, with 17 bases in between. CDR3 amino acids: CASEQGPEYGELFF. The CDR3, as DNA: TGTGCCAGTGAGCAGGGCCCTGAATACGGGGAGCTGTTTTTT. Looking up the rest from reference TRBV19 and TRBJ2-2 gives the full variable domain: DGGITQSPKYLFRKEGQNVTLSCEQNLNHDAMYWYRQDPGQGLRLIYYSQIVNDFQKGDIAEGYSVSREKKESFPLTVTSAQKNPTAFYLCASEQGPEYGELFFGEGSRLTVL.

The chain combines TRBV4-3 with TRBJ2-3; 11 bases align to TRBD2. The V segment lost 4 bases and the J segment 4 bases; nucleotides outside the gene matches: 10. This CDR3 has 17 amino acids. Germline CDR1 LGHNA, CDR2 YSLEER. In nucleotides, the CDR3 is TGCGCCAGCAGCCCGGTGTTAGCGGGGGGGCCTTCAGATACGCAGTATTTT. It specifies CASSPVLAGGPSDTQYF.

V usage is TRBV19 and J usage is TRBJ1-6; weak D call: TRBD1 (6 bases). Trimming cost V 6 bases and J 6 bases, with 12 bases left between them. Per the germline V gene, CDR1 is LNHDA and CDR2 is SQIVND (reference sequence). The CDR3 runs 14 residues. CDR3 DNA: TGTGCCAGTAGCAACAGGGCGTTTAATTCACCCCTCCACTTT. It yields the protein CASSNRAFNSPLHF.

Here the CDR3 reads CASRNGRYSGARTEAFF. The CDR3 region has the DNA TGTGCCAGCAGGAACGGGAGATATTCAGGGGCGCGGACTGAAGCTTTCTTT. The genes are TRBV27 and TRBJ1-1, with D perhaps TRBD1 (6 bases). From germline, CDR1 is MNHEY and CDR2 SMNVEV (reference sequence). The CDR3 is 17 amino acids. The V and J ends lost 6 bases and 5 bases respectively, with 25 bases between them.

This clone was seen ten or more times. The rearrangement links TRBV6-2 or TRBV6-3 to TRBJ2-1, with TRBD2 identical over 12 bases. Germline lookup yields CDR1 MNHEY and CDR2 SVGEGT. J gave up 6 bases and V 0 bases, and 0 bases lay outside the gene matches. This CDR3 comprises 15 residues. CDR3 sequence: CASSYSLAGGNEQFF. The DNA of the CDR3 is TGTGCCAGCAGTTACTCACTAGCGGGGGGCAATGAGCAGTTCTTC.

The CDR3 coding sequence is TGTGCCAGCAGTTACTCGATTGGGAGAGAAAAACTGTTTTTT. Its translation is CASSYSIGREKLFF. The chain couples TRBV6-5 to TRBJ1-4; unclear D gene. CDR3 size: 14 residues. With 0 bases removed from V and 8 bases from J, the gap between germline ends came to 10 bases. The germline V gene has CDR1 MNHEY and CDR2 SVGAGI.

The chain recombines TRBV19 with TRBJ1-5; D is ambiguous. The CDR3 length is 12 residues. The V gene's germline CDR1 is LNHDA and CDR2 SQIVND (reference sequence). V lost 8 bases to trimming and J lost 1 base, with 6 bases between them. For the CDR3, the DNA is TGTGCCAGTGGGAAGAGCAATCAGCCCCAGCATTTT. Translated: CASGKSNQPQHF. The full variable domain, rest sourced from reference TRBV19 and TRBJ1-5, is DGGITQSPKYLFRKEGQNVTLSCEQNLNHDAMYWYRQDPGQGLRLIYYSQIVNDFQKGDIAEGYSVSREKKESFPLTVTSAQKNPTAFYLCASGKSNQPQHFGDGTRLSIL.

CDR3 loop: CASSYDTPYEQYF. CDR3 sequence (DNA): TGCGCCAGCAGCTACGACACTCCCTACGAGCAGTACTTC. The chain has TRBV5-1 and TRBJ2-7; D unclear. The germline CDR1 and CDR2 sequences are SGHRS and YFSETQ. Trimming shortened V by 3 bases and J by 2 bases, and 9 bases separated the two germline ends. The CDR3 is 13 amino acids.